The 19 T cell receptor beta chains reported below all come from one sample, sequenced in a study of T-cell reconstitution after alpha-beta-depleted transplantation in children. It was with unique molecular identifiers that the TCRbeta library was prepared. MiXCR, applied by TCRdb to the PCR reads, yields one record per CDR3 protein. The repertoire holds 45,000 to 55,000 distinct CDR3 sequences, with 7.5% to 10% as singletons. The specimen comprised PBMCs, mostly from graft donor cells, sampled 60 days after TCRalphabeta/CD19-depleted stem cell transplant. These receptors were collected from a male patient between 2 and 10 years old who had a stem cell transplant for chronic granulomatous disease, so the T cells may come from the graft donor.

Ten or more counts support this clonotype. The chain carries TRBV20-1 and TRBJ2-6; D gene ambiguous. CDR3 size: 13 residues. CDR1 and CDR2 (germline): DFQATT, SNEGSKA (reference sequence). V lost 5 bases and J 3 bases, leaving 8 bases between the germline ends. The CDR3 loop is CSASEIGANVLTF. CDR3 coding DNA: TGCAGTGCTTCTGAAATTGGGGCCAACGTCCTGACTTTC.

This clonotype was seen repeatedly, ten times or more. CDR3 sequence: CSVQTGGDYGYTF. CDR3 sequence (DNA): TGCAGTGTTCAGACAGGGGGCGACTATGGCTACACCTTC. The chain joins TRBV20-1 to TRBJ1-2; 10 bases are shared with TRBD1. Per germline, CDR1 DFQATT and CDR2 SNEGSKA (reference sequence). The junction had 5 bases not matched to a gene; V was cut back by 7 bases and J by 3 bases. The CDR3 contains 13 residues.

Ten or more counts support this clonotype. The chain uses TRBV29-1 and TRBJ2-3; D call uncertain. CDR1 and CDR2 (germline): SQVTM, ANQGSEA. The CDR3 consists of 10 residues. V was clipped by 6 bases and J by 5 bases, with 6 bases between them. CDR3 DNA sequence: TGCAGCGTCGGCAGAGATACGCAGTATTTT. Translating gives CSVGRDTQYF.

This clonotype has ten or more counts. The CDR3 DNA is TGTGCCAGCTCACCGACTAGCGGGCCTAACAATGAGCAGTTCTTC. This encodes CASSPTSGPNNEQFF. This rearrangement joins TRBV18 to TRBJ2-1, with 10 bases fitting TRBD2. CDR1 is KGHSH, CDR2 LQKENI, per germline. The CDR3 covers 15 residues. V lost 3 bases, J lost 5 bases, and 4 bases stayed unmatched.

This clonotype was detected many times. The CDR3 region has the DNA TGTGCCAGCAGCGAGTGGGACAGCCGGGGACCTCGTGGGCAGTATTTT. Encoded protein: CASSEWDSRGPRGQYF. V usage is TRBV9 and J usage is TRBJ2-3; 7 positions agree with TRBD1. Trimming removed 3 bases from V and 11 bases from J; junction bases left unmatched: 18. The CDR3 contains 16 residues. Germline assignment: CDR1 SGDLS and CDR2 YYNGEE.

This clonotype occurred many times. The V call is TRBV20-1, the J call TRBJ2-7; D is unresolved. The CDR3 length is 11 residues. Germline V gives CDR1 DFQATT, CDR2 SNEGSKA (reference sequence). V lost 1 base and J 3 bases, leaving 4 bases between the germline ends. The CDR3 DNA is TGCAGTGCTAGAGGGAGCTACGAGCAGTACTTC. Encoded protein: CSARGSYEQYF.

The CDR3 DNA is TGTGCCAGCAGGTACCGGGACAGGAATGACAATGAGCAGTTCTTC. This sequence encodes CASRYRDRNDNEQFF. The rearrangement links TRBV9 to TRBJ2-1; TRBD1 matches at 8 bases. This CDR3 has 15 amino acids. J lost 5 bases, V lost 5 bases, and 9 bases had no gene match. Germline-derived CDR1 and CDR2 are SGDLS and YYNGEE.

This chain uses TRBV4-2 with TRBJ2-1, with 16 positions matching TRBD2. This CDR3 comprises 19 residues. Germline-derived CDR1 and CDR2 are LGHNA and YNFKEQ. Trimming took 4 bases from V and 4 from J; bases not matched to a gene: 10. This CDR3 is CASSLTPGTSGRGYNEQFF. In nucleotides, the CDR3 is TGTGCCAGCAGCCTTACTCCCGGGACTAGCGGGAGGGGGTACAATGAGCAGTTCTTC.

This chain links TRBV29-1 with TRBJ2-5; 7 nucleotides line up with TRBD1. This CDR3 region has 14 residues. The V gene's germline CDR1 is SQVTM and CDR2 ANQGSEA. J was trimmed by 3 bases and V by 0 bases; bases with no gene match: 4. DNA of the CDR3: TGCAGCGTTGAAGAGGGCAGGGGGAAAGAGACCCAGTACTTC. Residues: CSVEEGRGKETQYF. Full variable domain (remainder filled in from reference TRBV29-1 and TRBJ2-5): SAVISQKPSRDICQRGTSLTIQCQVDSQVTMMFWYRQQPGQSLTLIATANQGSEATYESGFVIDKFPISRPNLTFSTLTVSNMSPEDSSIYLCSVEEGRGKETQYFGPGTRLLVL.

CDR3 in DNA: TGTGCCAGCTCACCAACAGCGGGCTTGAACACTGAAGCTTTCTTT. Protein sequence: CASSPTAGLNTEAFF. This rearrangement joins TRBV18 to TRBJ1-1; D gene ambiguous. This CDR3 has 15 residues. Between the trimmed V and J ends, which lost 2 bases and 0 bases, there was a span of 10 bases. CDR1 and CDR2 from the germline V gene are KGHSH and LQKENI.

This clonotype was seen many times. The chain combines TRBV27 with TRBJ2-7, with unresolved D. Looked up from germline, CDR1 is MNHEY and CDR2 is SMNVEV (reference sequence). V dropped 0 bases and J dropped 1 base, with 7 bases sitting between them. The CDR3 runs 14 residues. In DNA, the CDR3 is TGTGCCAGCAGTTTATCCGAGATATCCTACGAGCAGTACTTC. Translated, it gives CASSLSEISYEQYF.

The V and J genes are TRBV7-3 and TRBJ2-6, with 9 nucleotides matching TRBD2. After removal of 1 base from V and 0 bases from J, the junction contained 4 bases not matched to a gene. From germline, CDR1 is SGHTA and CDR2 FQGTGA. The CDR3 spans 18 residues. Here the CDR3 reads CASSLMGTSSSGANVLTF. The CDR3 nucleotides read TGTGCCAGCAGCTTAATGGGGACTAGCAGCTCTGGGGCCAACGTCCTGACTTTC.

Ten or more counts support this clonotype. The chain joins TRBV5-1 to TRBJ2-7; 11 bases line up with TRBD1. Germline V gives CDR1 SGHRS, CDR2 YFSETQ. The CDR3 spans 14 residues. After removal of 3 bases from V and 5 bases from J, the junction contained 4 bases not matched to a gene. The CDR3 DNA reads TGCGCCAGCAGCTCAGGACAGGGGGCCAACGAGCAGTACTTC. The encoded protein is CASSSGQGANEQYF.

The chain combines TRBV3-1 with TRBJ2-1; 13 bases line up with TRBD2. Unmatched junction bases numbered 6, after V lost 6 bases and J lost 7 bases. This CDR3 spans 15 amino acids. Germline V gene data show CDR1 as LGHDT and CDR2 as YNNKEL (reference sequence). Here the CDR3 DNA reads TGTGCCAGCAGGGCAGGGACTAGCGGGAAAAATGAGCAGTTCTTC. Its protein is CASRAGTSGKNEQFF.

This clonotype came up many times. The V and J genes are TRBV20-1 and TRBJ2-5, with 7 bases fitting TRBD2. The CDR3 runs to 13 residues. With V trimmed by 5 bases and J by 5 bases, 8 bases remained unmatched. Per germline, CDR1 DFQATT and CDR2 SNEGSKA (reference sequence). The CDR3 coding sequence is TGCAGTGCTTCACGGACTAGACCTGAGACCCAGTACTTC. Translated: CSASRTRPETQYF.

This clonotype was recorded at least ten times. Written as DNA, the CDR3 is TGTGCCAGCTCAGCCGGGACAGGGGACTATGGCTACACCTTC. Translated, it gives CASSAGTGDYGYTF. The genes are TRBV18 and TRBJ1-2; 10 bases line up with TRBD1. Trimming at V came to 5 bases and at J to 3 bases, leaving 3 bases not matched to a gene. CDR3 length: 14 residues. The germline gives CDR1 KGHSH, CDR2 LQKENI.

In nucleotides, the CDR3 is TGTGCCAGCAGCCCCGGGGGGTTGGATGGCTACACCTTC. Translating it yields CASSPGGLDGYTF. The chain combines TRBV2 with TRBJ1-2, with TRBD1 as a possible D gene (5 bases). From germline, CDR1 is SNHLY and CDR2 FYNNEI. The CDR3 consists of 13 residues. V was clipped by 6 bases and J by 6 bases, with 14 bases between them.

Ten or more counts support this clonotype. The CDR3 DNA follows: TGCGCCAGCAGCTTGGTTTCAGGCTACGAGCAGTACTTC. The encoded protein is CASSLVSGYEQYF. The V call is TRBV5-1, the J call TRBJ2-7; no clear D. The germline V and J ends were trimmed by 0 bases and 3 bases, with 7 bases remaining between them. The V gene's germline CDR1 is SGHRS and CDR2 YFSETQ. CDR3 size: 13 residues.

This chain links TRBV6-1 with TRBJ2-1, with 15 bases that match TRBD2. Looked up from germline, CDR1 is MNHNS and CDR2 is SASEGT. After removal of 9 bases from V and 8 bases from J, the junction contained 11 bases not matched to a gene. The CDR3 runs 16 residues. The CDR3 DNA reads TGTGCCAGTCGCCACCTTAGGACTAGCGGGAGGGATGAGCAGTTCTTC. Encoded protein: CASRHLRTSGRDEQFF.